The subject of this entry is one T cell receptor beta chain. The data originate from a study of T cell responses to AZD1222 COVID-19 vaccine. TCRdb's copy holds only in-frame clones and misses some; the assay was immunoSEQ multiplex PCR. The table lists some 180,000 clones, 90% to 95% of them singletons, with over 1.5% in the top ten. V lost 5 bases to trimming and J lost 2 bases; unmatched junction nucleotides: 6. Germline CDR1 SGHTA, CDR2 FQGNSA. The CDR3 is 15 residues long. This receptor was taken from an adult who received the AZD1222 COVID-19 vaccine. Sequences were derived from peripheral blood, sampled 28 days after the second AZD1222 dose. The chain recombines TRBV7-2 with TRBJ2-7; 10 bases line up with TRBD1. The CDR3 coding sequence is TGTGCCAGCAGCCTTTTAGGGACAGGGGCCTACGAGCAGTACTTC. Its translation: CASSLLGTGAYEQYF.